This T cell receptor (beta chain) was sequenced in a study of blood T cell repertoires in COVID-19. For the study at large: The origin of the acute and convalescent COVID-19 samples was the United States, Italy and Spain. T cells, B-cell-depleted T cells, or PBMCs provided the cDNA or gDNA that served as material.

Germline V CDR1 and CDR2: SGHAT, FQNNGV. The CDR3 consists of 14 residues. The V segment lost 1 base and the J segment 3 bases; nucleotides outside the gene matches: 2. Study processing details: Amplification from reference gene primers served as the basis for estimated nucleated cell counts. Only in-frame clones appear in the TCRdb table, and some are missing; sequencing was by immunoSEQ multiplex PCR. V, J and clone size derive from that table, while D and trimming were established from the DNA sequence. Of about 150,000 clones in the sample, 88% were seen once. A few counts support this clone. Sequencing was performed on peripheral blood. This TCR was recovered from a woman aged 70-85 years with acute or convalescent COVID-19. The rearrangement uses TRBV11-2 and TRBJ2-7; 8 bases are shared with TRBD1. In DNA, the CDR3 is TGTGCCAGCAGCTTAGCAGGGGGCGTCTACGAGCAGTACTTC. This encodes CASSLAGGVYEQYF.